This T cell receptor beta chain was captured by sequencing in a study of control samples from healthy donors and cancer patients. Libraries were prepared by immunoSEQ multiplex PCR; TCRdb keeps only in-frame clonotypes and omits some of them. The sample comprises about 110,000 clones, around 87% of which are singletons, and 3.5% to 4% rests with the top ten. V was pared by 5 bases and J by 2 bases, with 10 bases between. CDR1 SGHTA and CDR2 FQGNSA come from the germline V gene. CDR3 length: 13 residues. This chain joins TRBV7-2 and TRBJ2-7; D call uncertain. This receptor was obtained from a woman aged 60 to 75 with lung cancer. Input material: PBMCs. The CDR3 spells CASSLRGPYEQYF. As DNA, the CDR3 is TGTGCCAGCAGCCTTAGAGGACCCTACGAGCAGTACTTC.